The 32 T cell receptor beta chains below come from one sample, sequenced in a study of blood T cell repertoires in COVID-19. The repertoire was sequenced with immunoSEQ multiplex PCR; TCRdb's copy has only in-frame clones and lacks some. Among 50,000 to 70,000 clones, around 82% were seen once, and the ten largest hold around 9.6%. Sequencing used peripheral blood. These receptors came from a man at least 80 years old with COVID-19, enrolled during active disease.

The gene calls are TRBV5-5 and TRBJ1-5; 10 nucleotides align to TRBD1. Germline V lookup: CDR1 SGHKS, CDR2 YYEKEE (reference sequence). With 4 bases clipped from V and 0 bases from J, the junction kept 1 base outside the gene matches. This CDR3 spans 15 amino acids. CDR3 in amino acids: CASSGQGDSNQPQHF. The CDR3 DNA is TGTGCCAGCAGCGGACAGGGGGATAGCAATCAGCCCCAGCATTTT.

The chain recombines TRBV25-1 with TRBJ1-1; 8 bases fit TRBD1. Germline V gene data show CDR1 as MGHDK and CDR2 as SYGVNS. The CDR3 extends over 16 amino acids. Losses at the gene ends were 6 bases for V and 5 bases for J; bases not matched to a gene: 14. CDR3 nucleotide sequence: TGTGCCAGCAGCCTCATGGGCAGGGGGCAGGAGACTGAAGCTTTCTTT. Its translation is CASSLMGRGQETEAFF.

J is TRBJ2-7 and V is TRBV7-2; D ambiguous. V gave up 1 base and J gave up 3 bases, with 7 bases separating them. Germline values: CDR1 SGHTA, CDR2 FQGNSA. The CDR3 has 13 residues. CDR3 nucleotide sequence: TGTGCCAGCAGCTTAGAACTTAACTACGAGCAGTACTTC. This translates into CASSLELNYEQYF.

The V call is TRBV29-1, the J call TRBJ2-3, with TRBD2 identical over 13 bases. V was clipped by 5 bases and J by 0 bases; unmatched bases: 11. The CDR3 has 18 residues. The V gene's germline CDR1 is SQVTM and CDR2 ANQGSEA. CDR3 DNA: TGCAGCGTTTGGACTAGCGGGAGTGGGCCATATAGCACAGATACGCAGTATTTT. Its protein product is CSVWTSGSGPYSTDTQYF.

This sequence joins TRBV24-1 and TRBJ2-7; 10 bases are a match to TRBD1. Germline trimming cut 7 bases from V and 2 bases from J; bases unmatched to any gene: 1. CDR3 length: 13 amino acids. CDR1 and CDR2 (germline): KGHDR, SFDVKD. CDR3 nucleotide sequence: TGTGCCACCAGCGGGACAGGGGCCTACGAGCAGTACTTC. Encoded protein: CATSGTGAYEQYF.

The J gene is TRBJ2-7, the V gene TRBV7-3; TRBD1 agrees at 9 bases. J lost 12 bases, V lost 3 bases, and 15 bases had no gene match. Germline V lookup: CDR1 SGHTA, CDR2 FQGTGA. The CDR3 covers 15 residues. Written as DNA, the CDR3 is TGTGCCAGCAGCTTTCCCCCCGGGACAGGGTGTGTTAGGTACTTC. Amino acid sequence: CASSFPPGTGCVRYF.

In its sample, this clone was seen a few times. CDR3 sequence reads: CASSLGGQGSYNSPLHF. The CDR3, as DNA: TGTGCCAGCAGCTTGGGGGGACAGGGTTCCTATAATTCACCCCTCCACTTT. The chain recombines TRBV5-4 with TRBJ1-6, with 9 bases fitting TRBD1. CDR3 length: 17 residues. Germline CDR1 is SGHNT and CDR2 is YYREEE (reference sequence). V lost 0 bases and J lost 1; bases outside the gene matches: 2.

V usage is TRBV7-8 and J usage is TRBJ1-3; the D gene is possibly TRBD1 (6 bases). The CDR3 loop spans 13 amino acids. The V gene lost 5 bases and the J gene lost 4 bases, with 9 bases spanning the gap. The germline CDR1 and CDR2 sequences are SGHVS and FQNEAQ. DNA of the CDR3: TGTGCCAGCAGCCTAGACAGGGGAAACACCATATATTTT. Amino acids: CASSLDRGNTIYF.

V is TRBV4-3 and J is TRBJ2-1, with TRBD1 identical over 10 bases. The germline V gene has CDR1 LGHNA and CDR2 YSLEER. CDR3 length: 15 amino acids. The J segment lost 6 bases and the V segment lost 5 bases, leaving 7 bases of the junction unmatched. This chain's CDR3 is CASSAGTGAINEQFF. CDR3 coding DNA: TGCGCCAGCAGCGCCGGGACAGGGGCCATCAATGAGCAGTTCTTC.

CDR3 sequence (DNA): TGTGCCAGTGTAGTCACCCAGTACTTC. As protein: CASVVTQYF. The chain has TRBV9 and TRBJ2-5; D gene unclear. V lost 8 bases, J lost 8 bases, and 7 bases lay in between. There are 9 residues in the CDR3. Germline loops: CDR1 SGDLS, CDR2 YYNGEE.

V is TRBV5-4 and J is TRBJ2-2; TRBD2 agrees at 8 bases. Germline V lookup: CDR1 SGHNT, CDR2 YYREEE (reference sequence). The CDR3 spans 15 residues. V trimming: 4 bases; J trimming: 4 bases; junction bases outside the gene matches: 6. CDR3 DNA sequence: TGTGCCAGCAGCGGAGCGGGAGTGGTCACCGGGGAGCTGTTTTTT. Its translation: CASSGAGVVTGELFF. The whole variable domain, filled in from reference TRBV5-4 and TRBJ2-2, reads ETGVTQSPTHLIKTRGQQVTLRCSSQSGHNTVSWYQQALGQGPQFIFQYYREEENGRGNFPPRFSGLQFPNYSSELNVNALELDDSALYLCASSGAGVVTGELFFGEGSRLTVL.

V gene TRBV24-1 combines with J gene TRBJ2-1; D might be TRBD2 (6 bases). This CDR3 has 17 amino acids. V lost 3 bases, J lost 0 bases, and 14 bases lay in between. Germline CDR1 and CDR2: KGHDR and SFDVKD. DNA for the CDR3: TGTGCCACCAGTGATCCGGGACTTGGGAGCTCCTACAATGAGCAGTTCTTC. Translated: CATSDPGLGSSYNEQFF.

The CDR3 sequence is CATSDFRGMNYGYTF. The CDR3 region has the DNA TGTGCCACCAGTGATTTCAGGGGGATGAACTATGGCTACACCTTC. The V gene is TRBV24-1, the J gene TRBJ1-2, with TRBD1 matching over 7 bases. The CDR3 spans 15 residues. V trimming: 1 base; J trimming: 2 bases; junction bases outside the gene matches: 3. CDR1 and CDR2 from the germline V gene are KGHDR and SFDVKD.

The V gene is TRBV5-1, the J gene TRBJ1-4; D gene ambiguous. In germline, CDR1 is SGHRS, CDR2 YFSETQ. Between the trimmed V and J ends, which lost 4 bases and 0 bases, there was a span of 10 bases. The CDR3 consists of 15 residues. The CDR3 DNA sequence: TGCGCCAGCAGCCCCGAGAGAGCAACTAATGAAAAACTGTTTTTT. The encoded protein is CASSPERATNEKLFF.

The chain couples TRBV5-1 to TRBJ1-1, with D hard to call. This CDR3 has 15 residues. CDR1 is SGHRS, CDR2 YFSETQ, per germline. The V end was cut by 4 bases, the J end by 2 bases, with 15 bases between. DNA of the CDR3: TGCGCCAGCAGCCGGGAGACCCTTCCCAACACTGAAGCTTTCTTT. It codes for CASSRETLPNTEAFF. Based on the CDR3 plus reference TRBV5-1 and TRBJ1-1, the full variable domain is KAGVTQTPRYLIKTRGQQVTLSCSPISGHRSVSWYQQTPGQGLQFLFEYFSETQRNKGNFPGRFSGRQFSNSRSEMNVSTLELGDSALYLCASSRETLPNTEAFFGQGTRLTVV.

This CDR3 reads CSASSGSAYGYTF. CDR3 nucleotides: TGCAGTGCTAGTTCCGGGAGTGCCTATGGCTACACCTTC. This chain connects TRBV20-1 to TRBJ1-2; D is uncertain. The CDR3 has 13 residues. Trimming removed 3 bases at V and 4 bases at J, with 12 bases between. Germline-derived CDR1 and CDR2 are DFQATT and SNEGSKA (reference sequence).

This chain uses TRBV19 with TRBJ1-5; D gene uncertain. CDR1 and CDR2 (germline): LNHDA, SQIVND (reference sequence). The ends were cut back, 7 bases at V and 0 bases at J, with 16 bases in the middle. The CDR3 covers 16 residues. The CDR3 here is CASTPWGAGSNQPQHF. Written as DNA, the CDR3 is TGTGCCAGTACCCCCTGGGGAGCAGGTAGCAATCAGCCCCAGCATTTT.

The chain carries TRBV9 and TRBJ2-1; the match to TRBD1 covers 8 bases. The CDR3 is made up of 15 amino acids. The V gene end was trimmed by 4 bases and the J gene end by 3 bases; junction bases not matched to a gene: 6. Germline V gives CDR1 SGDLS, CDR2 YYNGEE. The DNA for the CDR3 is TGTGCCAGCAGCCTACGACAGGGGCGCTACAATGAGCAGTTCTTC. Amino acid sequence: CASSLRQGRYNEQFF. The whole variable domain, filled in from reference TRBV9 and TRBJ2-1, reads DSGVTQTPKHLITATGQRVTLRCSPRSGDLSVYWYQQSLDQGLQFLIQYYNGEERAKGNILERFSAQQFPDLHSELNLSSLELGDSALYFCASSLRQGRYNEQFFGPGTRLTVL.

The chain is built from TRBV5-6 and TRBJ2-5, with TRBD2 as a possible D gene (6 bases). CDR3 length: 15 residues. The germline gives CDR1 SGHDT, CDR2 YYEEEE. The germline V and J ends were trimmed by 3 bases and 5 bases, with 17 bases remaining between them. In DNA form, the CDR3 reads TGTGCCAGCAGCTCCACCCCATGGGCGGGGGAGACCCAGTACTTC. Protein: CASSSTPWAGETQYF.

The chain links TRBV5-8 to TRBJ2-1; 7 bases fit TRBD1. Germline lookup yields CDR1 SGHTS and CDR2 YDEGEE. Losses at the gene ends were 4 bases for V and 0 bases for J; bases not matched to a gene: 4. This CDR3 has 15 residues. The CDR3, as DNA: TGTGCCAGCAGCGTACAGGGGAGCTCCTACAATGAGCAGTTCTTC. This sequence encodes CASSVQGSSYNEQFF.

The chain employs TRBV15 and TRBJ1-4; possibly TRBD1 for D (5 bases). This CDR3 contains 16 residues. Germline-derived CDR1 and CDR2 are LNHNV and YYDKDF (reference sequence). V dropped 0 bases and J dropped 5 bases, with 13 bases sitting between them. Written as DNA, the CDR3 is TGTGCCACCAGCAGAGATATCGGGGGGATGAATGAAAAACTGTTTTTT. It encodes CATSRDIGGMNEKLFF.

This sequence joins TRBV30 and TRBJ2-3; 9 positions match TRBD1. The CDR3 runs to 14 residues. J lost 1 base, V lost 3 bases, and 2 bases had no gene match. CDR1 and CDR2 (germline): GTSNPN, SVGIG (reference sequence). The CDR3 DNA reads TGTGCCTGGAGGAACAGGGGGCGCACAGATACGCAGTATTTT. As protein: CAWRNRGRTDTQYF.

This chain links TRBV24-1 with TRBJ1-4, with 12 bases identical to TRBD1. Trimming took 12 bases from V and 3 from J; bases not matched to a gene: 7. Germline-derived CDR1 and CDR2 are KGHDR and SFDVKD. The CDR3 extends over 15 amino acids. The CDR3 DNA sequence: TGTGCCTCCCGGGACAGGGGGCATGCTAATGAAAAACTGTTTTTT. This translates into CASRDRGHANEKLFF.

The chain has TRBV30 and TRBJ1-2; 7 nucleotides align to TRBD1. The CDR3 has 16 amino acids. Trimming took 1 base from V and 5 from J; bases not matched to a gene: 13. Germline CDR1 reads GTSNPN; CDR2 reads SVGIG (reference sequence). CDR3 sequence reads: CAWSAEYRDRVYGYTF. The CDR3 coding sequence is TGTGCCTGGAGTGCGGAGTATAGGGACAGAGTTTATGGCTACACCTTC.

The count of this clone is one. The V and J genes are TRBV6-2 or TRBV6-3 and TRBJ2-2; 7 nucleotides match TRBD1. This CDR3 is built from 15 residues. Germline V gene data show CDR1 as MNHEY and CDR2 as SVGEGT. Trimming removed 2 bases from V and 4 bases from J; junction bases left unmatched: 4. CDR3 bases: TGTGCCAGCAGTTACAACAGGGGTGGCACCGGGGAGCTGTTTTTT. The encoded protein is CASSYNRGGTGELFF.

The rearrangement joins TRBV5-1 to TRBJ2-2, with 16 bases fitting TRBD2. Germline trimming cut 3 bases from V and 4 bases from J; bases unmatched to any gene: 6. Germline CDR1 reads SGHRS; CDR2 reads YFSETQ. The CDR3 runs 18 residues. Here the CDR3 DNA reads TGCGCCAGCAGCTCCGGGACTAGCGGGAGGGGAGGCACCGGGGAGCTGTTTTTT. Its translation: CASSSGTSGRGGTGELFF.

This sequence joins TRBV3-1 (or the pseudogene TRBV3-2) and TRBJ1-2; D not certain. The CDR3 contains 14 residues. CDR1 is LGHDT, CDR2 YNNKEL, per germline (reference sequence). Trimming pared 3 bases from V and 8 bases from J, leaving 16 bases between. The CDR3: CASSQPGGDSGYTF. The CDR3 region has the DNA TGTGCCAGCAGCCAGCCCGGAGGCGATTCCGGCTACACCTTC.

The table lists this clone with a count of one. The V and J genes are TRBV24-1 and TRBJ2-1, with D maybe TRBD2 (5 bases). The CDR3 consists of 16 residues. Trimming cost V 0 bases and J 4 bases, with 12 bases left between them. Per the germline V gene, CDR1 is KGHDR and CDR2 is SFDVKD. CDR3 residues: CATSDLEAAAYNEQFF. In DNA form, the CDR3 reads TGTGCCACCAGTGATTTGGAAGCGGCGGCTTACAATGAGCAGTTCTTC.

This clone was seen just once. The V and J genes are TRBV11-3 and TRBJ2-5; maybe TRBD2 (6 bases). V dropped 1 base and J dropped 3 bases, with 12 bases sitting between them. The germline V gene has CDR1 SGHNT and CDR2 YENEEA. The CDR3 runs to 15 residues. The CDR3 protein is CASSLGRGGKETQYF. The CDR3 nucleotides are TGTGCCAGCAGCTTAGGTCGGGGCGGGAAAGAGACCCAGTACTTC.

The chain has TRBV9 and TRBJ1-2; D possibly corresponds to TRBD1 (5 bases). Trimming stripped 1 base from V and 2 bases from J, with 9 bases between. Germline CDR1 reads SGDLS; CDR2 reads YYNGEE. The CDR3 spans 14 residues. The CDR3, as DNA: TGTGCCAGCAGCGTACAGGGCGAGAACTATGGCTACACCTTC. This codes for CASSVQGENYGYTF.

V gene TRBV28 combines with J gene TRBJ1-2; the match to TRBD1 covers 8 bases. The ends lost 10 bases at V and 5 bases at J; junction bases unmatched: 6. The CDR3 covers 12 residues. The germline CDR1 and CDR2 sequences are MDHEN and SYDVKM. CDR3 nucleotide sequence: TGTGCCATCGGACAGGGAGAGTATGGCTACACCTTC. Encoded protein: CAIGQGEYGYTF.

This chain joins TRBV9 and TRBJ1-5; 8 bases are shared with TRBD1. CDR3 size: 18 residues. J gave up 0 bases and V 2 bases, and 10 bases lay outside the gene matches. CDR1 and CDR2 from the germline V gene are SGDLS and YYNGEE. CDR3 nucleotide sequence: TGTGCCAGCAGCGTGGGGGGACAGGAACCTTATAGCAATCAGCCCCAGCATTTT. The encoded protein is CASSVGGQEPYSNQPQHF.